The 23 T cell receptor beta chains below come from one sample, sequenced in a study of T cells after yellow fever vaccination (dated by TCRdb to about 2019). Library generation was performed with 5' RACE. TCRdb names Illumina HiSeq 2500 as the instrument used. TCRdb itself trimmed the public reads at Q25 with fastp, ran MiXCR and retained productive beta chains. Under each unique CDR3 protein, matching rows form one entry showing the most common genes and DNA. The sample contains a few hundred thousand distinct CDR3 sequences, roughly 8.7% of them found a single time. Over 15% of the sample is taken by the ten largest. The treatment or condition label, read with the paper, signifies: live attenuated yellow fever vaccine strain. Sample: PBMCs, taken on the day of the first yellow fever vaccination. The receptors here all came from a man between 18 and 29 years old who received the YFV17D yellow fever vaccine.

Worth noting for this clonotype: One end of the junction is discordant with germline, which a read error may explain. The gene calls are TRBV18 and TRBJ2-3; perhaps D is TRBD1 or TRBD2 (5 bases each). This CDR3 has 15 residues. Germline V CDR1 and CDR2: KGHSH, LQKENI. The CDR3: CASSPHGAQADPQYF. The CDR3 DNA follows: TGTGCCAGCTCACCACACGGGGCGCAGGCAGATCCGCAGTATTTT.

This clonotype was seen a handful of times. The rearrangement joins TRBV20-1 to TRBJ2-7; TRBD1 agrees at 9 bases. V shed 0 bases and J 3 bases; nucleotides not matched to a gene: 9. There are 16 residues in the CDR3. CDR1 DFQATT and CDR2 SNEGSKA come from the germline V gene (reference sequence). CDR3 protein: CSARDREGTGHYEQYF. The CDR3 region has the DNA TGCAGTGCTAGAGATCGCGAAGGGACAGGGCACTACGAGCAGTACTTC.

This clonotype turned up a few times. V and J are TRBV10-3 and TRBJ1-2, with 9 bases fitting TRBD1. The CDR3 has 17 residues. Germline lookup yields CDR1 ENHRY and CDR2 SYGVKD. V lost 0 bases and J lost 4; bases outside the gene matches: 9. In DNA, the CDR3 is TGTGCCATCAGTGAGTCGAAGAGAGAGGGACAGGGCTATGGCTACACCTTC. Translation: CAISESKREGQGYGYTF.

CDR3 in DNA: TGCAGTGCTATTAGGGGTTCCGAGACCCAGTACTTC. Protein product: CSAIRGSETQYF. The chain is built from TRBV20-1 and TRBJ2-5; TRBD1 is a possible D gene (5 bases). Trimming removed 4 bases at V and 5 bases at J, with 11 bases between. CDR1 is DFQATT and CDR2 is SNEGSKA in the germline V gene (reference sequence). There are 12 residues in the CDR3.

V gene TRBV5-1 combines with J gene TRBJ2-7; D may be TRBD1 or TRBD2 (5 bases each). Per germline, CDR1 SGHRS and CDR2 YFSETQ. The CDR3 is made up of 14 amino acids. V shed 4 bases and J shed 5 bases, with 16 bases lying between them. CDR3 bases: TGCGCCAGCAGCACCCGGGACCTTTTCCACGAGCAGTACTTC. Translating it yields CASSTRDLFHEQYF.

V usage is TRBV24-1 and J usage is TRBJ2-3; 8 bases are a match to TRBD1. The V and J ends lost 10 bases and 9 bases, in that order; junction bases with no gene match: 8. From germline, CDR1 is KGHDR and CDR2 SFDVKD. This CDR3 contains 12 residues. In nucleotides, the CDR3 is TGTGCCACTGAAGGACAGGGTCCAACGCAGTATTTT. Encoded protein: CATEGQGPTQYF.

CDR3 DNA: TGTGCCAGCAGTTACTCAGACACAGATACGCAGTATTTT. Amino acids: CASSYSDTDTQYF. This chain joins TRBV6-5 and TRBJ2-3; D unclear. The CDR3 sequence is 13 residues long. Trimming left V 0 bases short and J 2 bases short, with 3 bases between. From germline, CDR1 is MNHEY and CDR2 SVGAGI.

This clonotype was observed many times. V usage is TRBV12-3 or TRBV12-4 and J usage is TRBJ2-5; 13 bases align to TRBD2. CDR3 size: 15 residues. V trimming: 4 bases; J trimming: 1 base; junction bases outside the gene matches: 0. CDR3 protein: CASSWTSGGQETQYF. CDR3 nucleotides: TGTGCCAGCAGTTGGACTAGCGGGGGCCAAGAGACCCAGTACTTC.

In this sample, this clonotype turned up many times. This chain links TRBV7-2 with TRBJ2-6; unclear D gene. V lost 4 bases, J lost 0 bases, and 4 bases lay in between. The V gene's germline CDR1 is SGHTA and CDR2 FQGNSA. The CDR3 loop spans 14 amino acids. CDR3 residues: CASSSASGANVLTF. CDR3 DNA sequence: TGTGCCAGCAGCTCTGCCTCTGGGGCCAACGTCCTGACTTTC.

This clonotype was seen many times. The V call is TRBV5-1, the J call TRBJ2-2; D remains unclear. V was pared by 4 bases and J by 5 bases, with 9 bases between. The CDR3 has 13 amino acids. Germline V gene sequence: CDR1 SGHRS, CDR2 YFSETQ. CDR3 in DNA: TGCGCCAGCAGCAAACAAGGTACCGGGGAGCTGTTTTTT. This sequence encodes CASSKQGTGELFF.

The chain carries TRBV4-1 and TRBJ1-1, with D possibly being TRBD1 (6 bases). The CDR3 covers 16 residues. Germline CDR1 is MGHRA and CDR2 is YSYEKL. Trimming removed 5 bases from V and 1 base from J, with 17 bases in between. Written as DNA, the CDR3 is TGCGCCAGCAGCAGACCTCCCAGGACAGAGAACACTGAAGCTTTCTTT. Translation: CASSRPPRTENTEAFF.

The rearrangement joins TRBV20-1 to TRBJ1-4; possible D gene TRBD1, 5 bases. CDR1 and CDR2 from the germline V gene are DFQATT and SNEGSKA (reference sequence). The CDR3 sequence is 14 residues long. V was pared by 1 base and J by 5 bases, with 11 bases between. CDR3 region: CSARGGGTNEKLFF. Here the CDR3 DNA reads TGCAGTGCTAGAGGGGGGGGGACCAATGAAAAACTGTTTTTT.

This CDR3 is CATSDPGTTQYF. The DNA of the CDR3 is TGTGCCACCAGTGATCCCGGGACGACGCAGTATTTT. The rearrangement links TRBV24-1 to TRBJ2-3; D could derive from TRBD1 or TRBD2 (5 bases each). CDR3 size: 12 residues. From germline, CDR1 is KGHDR and CDR2 SFDVKD. Trimming cost V 3 bases and J 9 bases, with 9 bases left between them.

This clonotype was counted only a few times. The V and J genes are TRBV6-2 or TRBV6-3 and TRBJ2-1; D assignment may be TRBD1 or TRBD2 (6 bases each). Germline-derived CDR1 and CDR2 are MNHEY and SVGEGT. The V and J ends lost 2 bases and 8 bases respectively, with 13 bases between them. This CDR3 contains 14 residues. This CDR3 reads CASSYGGPRDEQFF. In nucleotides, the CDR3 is TGTGCCAGCAGTTACGGGGGGCCACGGGATGAGCAGTTCTTC.

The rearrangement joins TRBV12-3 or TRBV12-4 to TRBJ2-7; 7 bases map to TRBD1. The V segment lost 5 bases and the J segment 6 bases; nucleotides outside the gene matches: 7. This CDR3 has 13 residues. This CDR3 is CASSLGTEAEQYV. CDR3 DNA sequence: TGTGCCAGCAGTCTGGGGACAGAGGCCGAGCAGTACGTC.

Here the CDR3 DNA reads TGTGCCAGCAGCTTAGTTAGGGGCAGTGTTAATGAGCAGTTCTTC. The encoded protein is CASSLVRGSVNEQFF. The chain links TRBV11-2 to TRBJ2-1; D might be TRBD1 (5 bases). Germline V lookup: CDR1 SGHAT, CDR2 FQNNGV. CDR3 length: 15 residues. The V end was cut by 1 base, the J end by 7 bases, with 14 bases between.

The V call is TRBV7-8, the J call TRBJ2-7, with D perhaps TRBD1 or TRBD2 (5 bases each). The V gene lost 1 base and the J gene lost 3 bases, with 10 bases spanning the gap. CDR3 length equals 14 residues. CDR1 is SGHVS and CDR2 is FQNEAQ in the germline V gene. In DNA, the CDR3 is TGTGCCAGCAGCTTAGGATGGGGGAGCTACGAGCAGTACGTC. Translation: CASSLGWGSYEQYV.

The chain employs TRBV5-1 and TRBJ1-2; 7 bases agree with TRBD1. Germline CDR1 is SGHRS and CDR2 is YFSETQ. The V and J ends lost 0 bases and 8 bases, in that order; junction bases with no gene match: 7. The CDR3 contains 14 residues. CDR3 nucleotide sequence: TGCGCCAGCAGCTTGGACGACAGGGTGACGGGCTACACCTTC. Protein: CASSLDDRVTGYTF.

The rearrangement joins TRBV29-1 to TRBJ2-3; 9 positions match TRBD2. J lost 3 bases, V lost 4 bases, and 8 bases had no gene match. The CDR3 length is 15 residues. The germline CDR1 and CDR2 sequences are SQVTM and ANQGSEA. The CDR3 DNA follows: TGCAGCGTTGTAGCTAGCGGGGCTAGGACAGATACGCAGTATTTT. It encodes CSVVASGARTDTQYF.

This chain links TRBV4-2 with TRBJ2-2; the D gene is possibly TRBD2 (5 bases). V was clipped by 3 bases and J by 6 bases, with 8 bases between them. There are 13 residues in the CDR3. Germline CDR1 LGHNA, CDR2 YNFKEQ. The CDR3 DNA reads TGTGCCAGCAGCCACCCCGGGGCCGGGGAGCTGTTTTTT. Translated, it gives CASSHPGAGELFF.

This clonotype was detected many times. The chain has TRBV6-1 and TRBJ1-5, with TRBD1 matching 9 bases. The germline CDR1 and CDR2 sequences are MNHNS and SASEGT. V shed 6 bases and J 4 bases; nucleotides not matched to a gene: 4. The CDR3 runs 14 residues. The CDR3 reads CASSWTGDNQPQHF. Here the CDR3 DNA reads TGTGCCAGCAGCTGGACAGGGGATAATCAGCCCCAGCATTTT.

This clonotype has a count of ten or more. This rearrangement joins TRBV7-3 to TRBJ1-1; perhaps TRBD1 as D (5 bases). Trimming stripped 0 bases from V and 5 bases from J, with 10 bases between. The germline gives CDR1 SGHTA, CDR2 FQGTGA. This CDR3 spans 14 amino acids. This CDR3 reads CASSLTDWGTEAFF. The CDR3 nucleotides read TGTGCCAGCAGCTTAACGGATTGGGGGACTGAAGCTTTCTTT.

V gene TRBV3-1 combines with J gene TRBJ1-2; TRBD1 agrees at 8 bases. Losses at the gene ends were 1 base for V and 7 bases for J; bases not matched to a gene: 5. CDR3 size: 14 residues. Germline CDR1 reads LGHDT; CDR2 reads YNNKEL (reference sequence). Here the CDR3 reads CASSQGGQGSGYTF. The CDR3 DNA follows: TGTGCCAGCAGCCAAGGTGGACAGGGAAGTGGCTACACCTTC.